The clone carrying this T cell receptor (beta chain) came up many times. This sample was included in a study of naive and memory T cell subsets. Adult healthy volunteers gave 2.5 ml peripheral blood for whole-blood RNA. The library had UMIs added by 3' ligation of an oligonucleotide to TCR cDNA. For blood and skin samples, reverse transcription used TCR alpha and beta constant primers. Amplification of ligated cDNA took four PCR rounds with SP2 and nested alpha and beta constant primers. TCRdb passed the 5' RACE reads through MiXCR, listing each CDR3 protein once. The repertoire holds approximately 22,000 distinct CDR3 sequences, with 4.2% as singletons. In germline, CDR1 is LNHDA, CDR2 SQIVND (reference sequence). The CDR3 is 15 residues long. Trimming stripped 1 base from V and 0 bases from J, with 7 bases between.

The chain joins TRBV19 to TRBJ1-5; D remains unclear. The origin of this receptor is a male donor in good health. The CDR3 reads CASSIGRDSNQPQHF. CDR3 bases: TGTGCCAGTAGTATAGGGAGGGATAGCAATCAGCCCCAGCATTTT. The entire variable domain, with the rest obtained from reference TRBV19 and TRBJ1-5, is as follows: DGGITQSPKYLFRKEGQNVTLSCEQNLNHDAMYWYRQDPGQGLRLIYYSQIVNDFQKGDIAEGYSVSREKKESFPLTVTSAQKNPTAFYLCASSIGRDSNQPQHFGDGTRLSIL.